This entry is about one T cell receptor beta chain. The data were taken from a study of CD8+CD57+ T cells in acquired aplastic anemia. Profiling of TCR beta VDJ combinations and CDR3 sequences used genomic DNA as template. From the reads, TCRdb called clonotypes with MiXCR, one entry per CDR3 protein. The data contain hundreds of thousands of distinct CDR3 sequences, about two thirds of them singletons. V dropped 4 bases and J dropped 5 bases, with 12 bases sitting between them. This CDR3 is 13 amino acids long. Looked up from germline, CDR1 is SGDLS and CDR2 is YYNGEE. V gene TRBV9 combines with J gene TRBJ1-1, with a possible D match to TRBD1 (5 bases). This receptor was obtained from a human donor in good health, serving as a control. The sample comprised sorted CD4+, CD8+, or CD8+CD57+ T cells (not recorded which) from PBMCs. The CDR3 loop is CASSRGTMTEAFF. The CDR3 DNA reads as TGTGCCAGCAGCCGGGGGACTATGACTGAAGCTTTCTTT.